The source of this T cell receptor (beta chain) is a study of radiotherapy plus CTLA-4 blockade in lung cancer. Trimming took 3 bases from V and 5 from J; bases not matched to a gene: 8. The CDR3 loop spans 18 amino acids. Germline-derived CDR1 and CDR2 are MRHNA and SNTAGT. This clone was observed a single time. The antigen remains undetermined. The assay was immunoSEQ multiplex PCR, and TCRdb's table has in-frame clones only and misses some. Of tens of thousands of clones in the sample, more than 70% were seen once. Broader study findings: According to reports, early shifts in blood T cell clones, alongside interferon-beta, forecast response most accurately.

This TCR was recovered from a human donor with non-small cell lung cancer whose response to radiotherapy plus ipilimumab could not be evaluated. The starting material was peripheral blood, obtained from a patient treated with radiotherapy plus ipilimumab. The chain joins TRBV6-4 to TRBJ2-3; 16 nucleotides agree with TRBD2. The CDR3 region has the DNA TGTGCCAGCAGTGAAAGGGGACTAGCGGGAGGGCCTGGAGATACGCAGTATTTT. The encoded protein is CASSERGLAGGPGDTQYF.